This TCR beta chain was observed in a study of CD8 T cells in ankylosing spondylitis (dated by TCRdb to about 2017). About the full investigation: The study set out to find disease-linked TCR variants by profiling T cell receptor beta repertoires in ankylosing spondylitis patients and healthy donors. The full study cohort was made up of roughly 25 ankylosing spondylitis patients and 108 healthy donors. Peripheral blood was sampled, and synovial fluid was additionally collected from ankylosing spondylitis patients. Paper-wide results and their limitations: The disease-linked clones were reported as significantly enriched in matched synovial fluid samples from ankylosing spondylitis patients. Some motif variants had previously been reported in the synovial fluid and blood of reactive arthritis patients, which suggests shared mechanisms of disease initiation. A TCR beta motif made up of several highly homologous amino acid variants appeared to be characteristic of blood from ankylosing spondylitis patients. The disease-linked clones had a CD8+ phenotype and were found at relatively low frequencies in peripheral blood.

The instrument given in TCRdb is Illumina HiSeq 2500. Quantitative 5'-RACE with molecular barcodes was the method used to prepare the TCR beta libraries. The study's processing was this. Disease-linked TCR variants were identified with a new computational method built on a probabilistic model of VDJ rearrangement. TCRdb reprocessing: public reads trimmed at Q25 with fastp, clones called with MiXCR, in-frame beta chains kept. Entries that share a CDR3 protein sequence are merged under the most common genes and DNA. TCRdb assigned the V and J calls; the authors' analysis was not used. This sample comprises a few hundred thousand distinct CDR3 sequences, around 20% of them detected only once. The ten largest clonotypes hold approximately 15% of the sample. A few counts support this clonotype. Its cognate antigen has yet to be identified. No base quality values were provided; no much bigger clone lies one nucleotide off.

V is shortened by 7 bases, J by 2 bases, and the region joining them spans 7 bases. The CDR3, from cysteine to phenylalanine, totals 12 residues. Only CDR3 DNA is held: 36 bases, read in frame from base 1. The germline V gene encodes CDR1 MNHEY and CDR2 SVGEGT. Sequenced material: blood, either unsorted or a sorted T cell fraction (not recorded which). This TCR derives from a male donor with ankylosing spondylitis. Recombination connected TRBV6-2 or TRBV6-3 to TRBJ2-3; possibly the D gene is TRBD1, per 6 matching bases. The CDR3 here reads CASTGHTDTQYF. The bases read TGTGCCAGCACGGGACACACAGATACGCAGTATTTT.